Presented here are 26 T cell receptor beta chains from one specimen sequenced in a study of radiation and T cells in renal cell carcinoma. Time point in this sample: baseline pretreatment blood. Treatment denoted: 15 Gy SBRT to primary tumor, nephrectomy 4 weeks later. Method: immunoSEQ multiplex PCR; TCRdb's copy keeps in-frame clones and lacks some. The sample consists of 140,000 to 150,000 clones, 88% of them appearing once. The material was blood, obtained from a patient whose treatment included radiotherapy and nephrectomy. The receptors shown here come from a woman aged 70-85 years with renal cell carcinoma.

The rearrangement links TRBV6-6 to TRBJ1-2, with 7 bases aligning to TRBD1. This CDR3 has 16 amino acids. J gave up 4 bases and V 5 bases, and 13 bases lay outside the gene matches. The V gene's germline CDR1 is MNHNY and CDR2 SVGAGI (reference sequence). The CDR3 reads CASSLIGGANSYGYTF. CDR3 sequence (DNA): TGTGCCAGCAGTCTTATAGGGGGCGCCAACTCCTATGGCTACACCTTC.

CDR3 DNA sequence: TGTGCCAGCAGTTCCCCCCGGTACACTGAAGCTTTCTTT. Its protein product is CASSSPRYTEAFF. The chain recombines TRBV28 with TRBJ1-1; no clear D gene. This CDR3 has 13 residues. The V gene lost 4 bases and the J gene lost 3 bases, with 9 bases spanning the gap. Germline V gene sequence: CDR1 MDHEN, CDR2 SYDVKM.

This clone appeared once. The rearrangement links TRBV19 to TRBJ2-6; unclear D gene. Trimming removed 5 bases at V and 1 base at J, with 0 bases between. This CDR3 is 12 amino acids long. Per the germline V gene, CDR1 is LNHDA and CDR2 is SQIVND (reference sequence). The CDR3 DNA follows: TGTGCCAGTAGTTCTGGGGCCAACGTCCTGACTTTC. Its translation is CASSSGANVLTF.

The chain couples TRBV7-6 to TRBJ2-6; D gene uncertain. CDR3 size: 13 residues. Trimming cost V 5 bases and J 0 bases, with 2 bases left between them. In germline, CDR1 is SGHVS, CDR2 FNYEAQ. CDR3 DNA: TGTGCCAGCAGCCCCTCTGGGGCCAACGTCCTGACTTTC. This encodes CASSPSGANVLTF. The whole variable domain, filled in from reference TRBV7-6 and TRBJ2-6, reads GAGVSQSPRYKVTKRGQDVALRCDPISGHVSLYWYRQALGQGPEFLTYFNYEAQQDKSGLPNDRFSAERPEGSISTLTIQRTEQRDSAMYRCASSPSGANVLTFGAGSRLTVL.

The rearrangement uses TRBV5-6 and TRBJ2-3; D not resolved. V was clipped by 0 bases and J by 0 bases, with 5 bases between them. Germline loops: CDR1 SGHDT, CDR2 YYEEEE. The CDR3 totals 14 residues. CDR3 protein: CASSLVTSTDTQYF. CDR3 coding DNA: TGTGCCAGCAGCTTGGTTACTAGCACAGATACGCAGTATTTT.

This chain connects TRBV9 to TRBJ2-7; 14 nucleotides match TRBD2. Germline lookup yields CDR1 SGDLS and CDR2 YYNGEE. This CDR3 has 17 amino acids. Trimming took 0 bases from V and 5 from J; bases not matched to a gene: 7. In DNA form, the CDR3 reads TGTGCCAGCAGCGTAGGACTAGCGGGGGGGCCGGATAACGAGCAGTACTTC. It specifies CASSVGLAGGPDNEQYF.

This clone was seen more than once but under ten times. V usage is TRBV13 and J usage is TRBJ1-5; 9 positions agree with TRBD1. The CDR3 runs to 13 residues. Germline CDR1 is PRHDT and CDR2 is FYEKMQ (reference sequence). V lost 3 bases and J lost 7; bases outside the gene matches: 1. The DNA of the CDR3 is TGTGCCAGCAGCTTGACAGGGGGGCAGCCCCAGCATTTT. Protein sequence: CASSLTGGQPQHF.

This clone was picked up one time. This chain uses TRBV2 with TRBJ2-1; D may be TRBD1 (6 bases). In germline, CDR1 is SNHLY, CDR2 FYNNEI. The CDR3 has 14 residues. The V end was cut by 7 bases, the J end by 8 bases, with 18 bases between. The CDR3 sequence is CASIRDILGDEQFF. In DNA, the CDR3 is TGTGCCAGCATCCGGGACATCCTTGGCGATGAGCAGTTCTTC.

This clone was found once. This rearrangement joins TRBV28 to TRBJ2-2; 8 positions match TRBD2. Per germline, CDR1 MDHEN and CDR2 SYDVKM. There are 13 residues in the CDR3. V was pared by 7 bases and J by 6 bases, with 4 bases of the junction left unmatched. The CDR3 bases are TGTGCCAGCATCCGGGGGGGCCCCGGGGAGCTGTTTTTT. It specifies CASIRGGPGELFF.

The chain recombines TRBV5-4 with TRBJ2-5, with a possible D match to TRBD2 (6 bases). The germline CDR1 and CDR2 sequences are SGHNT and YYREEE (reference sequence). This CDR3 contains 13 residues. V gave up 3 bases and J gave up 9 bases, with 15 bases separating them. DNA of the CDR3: TGTGCCAGCAGCTCCGGTCTCGGGGAGGCCCAGTACTTC. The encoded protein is CASSSGLGEAQYF.

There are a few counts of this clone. The CDR3 region is CASSALRINTEAFF. The CDR3 nucleotides read TGTGCCAGCAGCGCCCTCCGTATTAACACTGAAGCTTTCTTT. V and J are TRBV9 and TRBJ1-1; D not certain. This CDR3 has 14 residues. The germline V and J ends were trimmed by 3 bases and 2 bases, with 11 bases remaining between them. CDR1 and CDR2 from the germline V gene are SGDLS and YYNGEE.

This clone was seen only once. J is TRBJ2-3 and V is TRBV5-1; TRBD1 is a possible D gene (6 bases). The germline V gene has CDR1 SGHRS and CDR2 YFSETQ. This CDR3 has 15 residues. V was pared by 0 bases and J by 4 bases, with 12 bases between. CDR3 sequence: CASSLAQGLADTQYF. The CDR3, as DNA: TGCGCCAGCAGCTTGGCCCAGGGGCTCGCAGATACGCAGTATTTT.

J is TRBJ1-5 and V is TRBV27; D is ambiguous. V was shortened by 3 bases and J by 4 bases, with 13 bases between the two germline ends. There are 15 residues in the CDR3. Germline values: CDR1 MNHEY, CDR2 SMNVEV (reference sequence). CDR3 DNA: TGTGCCAGCAGTTTTGGTACAGACTTTAATCAGCCCCAGCATTTT. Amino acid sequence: CASSFGTDFNQPQHF.

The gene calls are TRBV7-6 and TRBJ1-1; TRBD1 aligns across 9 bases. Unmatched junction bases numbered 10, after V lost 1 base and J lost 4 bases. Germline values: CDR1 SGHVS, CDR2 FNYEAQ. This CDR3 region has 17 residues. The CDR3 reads CASSLGPLTGGPTEAFF. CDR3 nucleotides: TGTGCCAGCAGCTTAGGACCCCTGACAGGGGGTCCCACTGAAGCTTTCTTT.

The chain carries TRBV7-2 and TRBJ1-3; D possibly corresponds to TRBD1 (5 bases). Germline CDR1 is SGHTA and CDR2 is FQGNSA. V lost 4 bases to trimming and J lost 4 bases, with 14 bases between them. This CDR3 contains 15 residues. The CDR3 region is CASSSSGKTGNTIYF. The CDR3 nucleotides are TGTGCCAGCAGCTCGTCAGGGAAGACGGGAAACACCATATATTTT.

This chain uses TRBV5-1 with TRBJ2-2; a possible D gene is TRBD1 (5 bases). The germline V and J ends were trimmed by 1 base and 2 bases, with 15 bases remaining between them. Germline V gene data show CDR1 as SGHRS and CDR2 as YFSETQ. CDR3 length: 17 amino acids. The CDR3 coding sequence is TGCGCCAGCAGCTTGATAATTAGGGGATACAACACCGGGGAGCTGTTTTTT. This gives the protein CASSLIIRGYNTGELFF.

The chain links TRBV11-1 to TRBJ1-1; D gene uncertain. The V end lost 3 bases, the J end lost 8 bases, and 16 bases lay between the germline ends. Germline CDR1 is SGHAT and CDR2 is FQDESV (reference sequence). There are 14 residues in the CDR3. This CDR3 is CASSFPPDRSEAFF. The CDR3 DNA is TGTGCCAGCAGCTTCCCTCCGGACCGCAGCGAAGCTTTCTTT.

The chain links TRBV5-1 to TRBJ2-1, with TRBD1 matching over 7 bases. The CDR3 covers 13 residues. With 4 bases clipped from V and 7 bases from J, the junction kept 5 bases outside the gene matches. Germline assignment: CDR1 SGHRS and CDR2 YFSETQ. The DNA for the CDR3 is TGCGCCAGCAGCGAGGGGGCCAAGAATGAGCAGTTCTTC. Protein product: CASSEGAKNEQFF.

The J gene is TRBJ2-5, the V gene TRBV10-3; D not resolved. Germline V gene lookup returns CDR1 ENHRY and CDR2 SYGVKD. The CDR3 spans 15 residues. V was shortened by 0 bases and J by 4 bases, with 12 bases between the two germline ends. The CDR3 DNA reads TGTGCCATCAGTGAGTCGATGTTTGTCAGAGAGACCCAGTACTTC. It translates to CAISESMFVRETQYF.

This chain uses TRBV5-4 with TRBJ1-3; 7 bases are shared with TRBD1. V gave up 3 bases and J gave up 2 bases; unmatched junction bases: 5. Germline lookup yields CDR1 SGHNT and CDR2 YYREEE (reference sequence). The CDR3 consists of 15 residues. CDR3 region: CASSWGTVAGNTIYF. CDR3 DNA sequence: TGTGCCAGCAGCTGGGGGACAGTGGCTGGAAACACCATATATTTT. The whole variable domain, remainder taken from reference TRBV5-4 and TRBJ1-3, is ETGVTQSPTHLIKTRGQQVTLRCSSQSGHNTVSWYQQALGQGPQFIFQYYREEENGRGNFPPRFSGLQFPNYSSELNVNALELDDSALYLCASSWGTVAGNTIYFGEGSWLTVV.

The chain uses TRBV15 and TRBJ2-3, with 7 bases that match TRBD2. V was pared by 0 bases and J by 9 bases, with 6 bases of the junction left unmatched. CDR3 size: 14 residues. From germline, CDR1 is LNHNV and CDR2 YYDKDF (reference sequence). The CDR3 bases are TGTGCCACCAGCAGAGATACGGCGGGGGAAACGCAGTATTTT. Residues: CATSRDTAGETQYF.

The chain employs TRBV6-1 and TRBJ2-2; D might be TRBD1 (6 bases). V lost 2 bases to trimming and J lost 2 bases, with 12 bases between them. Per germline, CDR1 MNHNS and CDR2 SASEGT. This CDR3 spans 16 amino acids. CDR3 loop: CASSERGFPNTGELFF. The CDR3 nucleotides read TGTGCCAGCAGTGAAAGGGGGTTCCCCAACACCGGGGAGCTGTTTTTT.

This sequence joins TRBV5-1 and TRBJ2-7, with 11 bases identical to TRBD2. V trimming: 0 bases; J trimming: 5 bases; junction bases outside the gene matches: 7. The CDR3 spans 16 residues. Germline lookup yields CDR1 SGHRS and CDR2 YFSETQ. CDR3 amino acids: CASSLVASGGSHEQYF. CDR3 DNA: TGCGCCAGCAGCTTGGTCGCTAGCGGGGGGTCCCACGAGCAGTACTTC.

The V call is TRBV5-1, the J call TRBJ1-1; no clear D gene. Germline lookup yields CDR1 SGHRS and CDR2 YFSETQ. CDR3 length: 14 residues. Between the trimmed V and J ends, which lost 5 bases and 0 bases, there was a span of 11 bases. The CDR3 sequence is CASRTDAMNTEAFF. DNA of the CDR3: TGCGCCAGCAGAACGGACGCTATGAACACTGAAGCTTTCTTT.

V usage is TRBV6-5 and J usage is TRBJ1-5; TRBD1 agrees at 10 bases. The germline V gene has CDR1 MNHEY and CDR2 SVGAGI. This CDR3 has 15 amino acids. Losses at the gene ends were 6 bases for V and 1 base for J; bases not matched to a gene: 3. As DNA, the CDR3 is TGTGCCAGCAGCCCGGACAGGGGGAGCAATCAGCCCCAGCATTTT. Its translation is CASSPDRGSNQPQHF.

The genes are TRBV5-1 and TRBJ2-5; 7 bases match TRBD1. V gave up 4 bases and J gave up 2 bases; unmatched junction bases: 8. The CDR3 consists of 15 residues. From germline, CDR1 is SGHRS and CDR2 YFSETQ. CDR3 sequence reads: CASSPLGTEQETQYF. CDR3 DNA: TGCGCCAGCAGCCCACTCGGGACAGAACAAGAGACCCAGTACTTC.